This T cell receptor (beta chain) was identified in a study of blood T cell repertoires in COVID-19. The germline V gene has CDR1 SGHRS and CDR2 YFSETQ. With 5 bases removed from V and 1 base from J, the gap between germline ends came to 15 bases. The CDR3 has 15 residues. Profiled with immunoSEQ multiplex PCR; TCRdb holds only in-frame clones, not every one. Seen here are about 140,000 clones, roughly 73% observed once, and the top ten hold 9% to 10%. The sequenced sample consisted of peripheral blood. The V and J genes are TRBV5-1 and TRBJ1-1; D might be TRBD1 (6 bases). This receptor was identified in a woman aged 45-65 years with active or convalescent COVID-19. The CDR3 here is CASRPAGGQNTEAFF. Here the CDR3 DNA reads TGCGCCAGCAGGCCCGCGGGGGGGCAGAACACTGAAGCTTTCTTT.